This T cell receptor beta chain was retrieved from a study of shared clonotypes between healthy human individuals. Study results and caveats: The diversity represented, both genetic and in exposure history, was limited by few donors. About 5% was the fraction of naive CD4 clonotypes found shared across a few donors. Clonotypes which were not shared had lower generation probabilities than clonotypes that all four donors shared. Clonotype sharing among donors likely depends on sequencing depth.

As regards this clone: Its antigen is unknown.

Assay: immunoSEQ multiplex PCR; the TCRdb copy retains only in-frame clones and omits some. The sample includes around 700,000 clones, about 74% of them seen just once. This CDR3 is 13 amino acids long. Trimming removed 1 base from V and 3 bases from J, with 7 bases in between. CDR1 GTSNPN and CDR2 SVGIG come from the germline V gene (reference sequence). The rearrangement uses TRBV30 and TRBJ1-5; maybe TRBD1 (5 bases). The receptor was isolated from a woman in her 30s in good health. What was sequenced was memory CD4+ T cells sorted from blood. As for subset: CD45RA-negative fraction. The CDR3 DNA is TGTGCCTGGAGTGGGGGCCCCAATCAGCCCCAGCATTTT. Protein: CAWSGGPNQPQHF.